These 25 T cell receptor beta chains were sequenced from one sample in a study of metastatic and nonmetastatic thyroid tumors. Before thyroid surgery, none of the patients had received any treatment. TCRdb redid the clone calls on the PCR reads using MiXCR. The sample records around 12,000 clones, about 12% being singletons. The sample consisted of blood. The receptors were gathered from a female donor with papillary thyroid cancer or a benign thyroid nodule (not recorded which). Some clones in this sample may be carry-over from other donors' samples.

In its sample, this clone was seen many times. V usage is TRBV9 and J usage is TRBJ2-3; the D is unclear. The CDR3 loop spans 14 amino acids. Germline V lookup: CDR1 SGDLS, CDR2 YYNGEE. Deletions cut 2 bases from V and 4 bases from J, with 11 bases between. CDR3 sequence reads: CASSVSWEADTQYF. The DNA of the CDR3 is TGTGCCAGCAGCGTGAGCTGGGAAGCAGATACGCAGTATTTT.

This clone was counted ten times or more. The chain links TRBV7-8 to TRBJ1-2, with D unresolved. The V gene's germline CDR1 is SGHVS and CDR2 FQNEAQ. This CDR3 spans 13 amino acids. Deletions cut 5 bases from V and 4 bases from J, with 11 bases between. The CDR3 region has the DNA TGTGCCAGCAGCACGGAGCGTACCTATGGCTACACCTTC. Its translation is CASSTERTYGYTF.

This clone was picked up many times. V gene TRBV9 combines with J gene TRBJ2-1; no definite D call. The CDR3 runs 15 residues. CDR1 and CDR2 (germline): SGDLS, YYNGEE. Trimming shortened V by 4 bases and J by 5 bases, and 16 bases separated the two germline ends. The CDR3 region is CASSPLLWPNNEQFF. The CDR3 bases are TGTGCCAGCAGCCCCCTACTTTGGCCGAACAATGAGCAGTTCTTC.

This clone was detected many times. The V gene is TRBV20-1, the J gene TRBJ2-3; TRBD2 agrees at 8 bases. Per the germline V gene, CDR1 is DFQATT and CDR2 is SNEGSKA (reference sequence). This CDR3 has 14 residues. Trimming removed 3 bases from V and 2 bases from J; junction bases left unmatched: 4. The CDR3 protein is CSARPGLDTDTQYF. The CDR3 nucleotides read TGCAGTGCTAGGCCGGGACTAGACACAGATACGCAGTATTTT.

This clone is classed as medium-sized. V usage is TRBV6-2 or TRBV6-3 and J usage is TRBJ2-7, with 11 bases identical to TRBD2. Germline V lookup: CDR1 MNHEY, CDR2 SVGEGT. V trimming: 5 bases; J trimming: 0 bases; junction bases outside the gene matches: 6. This CDR3 comprises 16 residues. CDR3 sequence: CASSRGLADSSYEQYF. CDR3 nucleotides: TGTGCCAGCAGTCGGGGACTAGCGGACAGCTCCTACGAGCAGTACTTC.

On this clone: Given a much more abundant clone one base away, this may be a read error. DNA for the CDR3: TGTGCCAGCAGCTTGGTGGACAGCCTATACCAAGAGACCCAGTACTTC. Encoded protein: CASSLVDSLYQETQYF. The gene calls are TRBV7-9 and TRBJ2-5; D is perhaps TRBD1 (6 bases). CDR3 length: 16 residues. Trimming cost V 3 bases and J 0 bases, with 14 bases left between them. Germline-derived CDR1 and CDR2 are SEHNR and FQNEAQ (reference sequence). Complete variable domain (other parts from reference TRBV7-9 and TRBJ2-5): DTGVSQNPRHKITKRGQNVTFRCDPISEHNRLYWYRQTLGQGPEFLTYFQNEAQLEKSRLLSDRFSAERPKGSFSTLEIQRTEQGDSAMYLCASSLVDSLYQETQYFGPGTRLLVL.

Many counts were recorded for this clone. The gene calls are TRBV6-1 and TRBJ2-4; 7 bases align to TRBD2. The CDR3 consists of 15 residues. Germline loops: CDR1 MNHNS, CDR2 SASEGT. J gave up 6 bases and V 8 bases, and 13 bases lay outside the gene matches. The CDR3, as DNA: TGTGCCAGCTCTACGACTCTTTGGGGGGGAAACATTCAGTACTTC. Residues: CASSTTLWGGNIQYF.

The chain has TRBV12-3 or TRBV12-4 and TRBJ2-1; 9 bases fit TRBD2. The CDR3 has 14 residues. The V and J ends lost 6 bases and 7 bases, in that order; junction bases with no gene match: 7. The CDR3 region is CASSLSGRENEQFF. The CDR3 DNA reads TGTGCCAGCAGCCTTAGCGGGAGAGAAAATGAGCAGTTCTTC.

Ten or more counts support this clone. The chain couples TRBV20-1 to TRBJ2-3; D unresolved. The CDR3 sequence is 16 residues long. Germline values: CDR1 DFQATT, CDR2 SNEGSKA (reference sequence). Deletions cut 3 bases from V and 0 bases from J, with 16 bases between. The CDR3 here is CSASRAPGLSTDTQYF. The CDR3 DNA follows: TGCAGTGCTAGCCGCGCCCCAGGCCTTAGCACAGATACGCAGTATTTT.

This clone was seen ten or more times. CDR3 sequence: CASSSGSSYNEQFF. Here the CDR3 DNA reads TGTGCCAGCAGTAGCGGAAGCTCCTACAATGAGCAGTTCTTC. V usage is TRBV7-8 and J usage is TRBJ2-1; TRBD2 might be the D (6 bases). This CDR3 comprises 14 residues. Germline V gene data show CDR1 as SGHVS and CDR2 as FQNEAQ. V was cut by 6 bases and J by 0 bases, with 9 bases left in between.

This clone ranks as medium-sized. The chain couples TRBV6-2 or TRBV6-3 to TRBJ2-2; D is unresolved. The V gene's germline CDR1 is MNHEY and CDR2 SVGEGT. V was shortened by 0 bases and J by 3 bases, with 8 bases between the two germline ends. The CDR3 totals 15 residues. The CDR3: CASSYSSHYTGELFF. The CDR3 DNA is TGTGCCAGCAGTTACTCGAGCCATTACACCGGGGAGCTGTTTTTT.

This clone qualifies as medium-sized (0.01 to 0.1%). This chain joins TRBV19 and TRBJ1-1, with D uncertain. The germline V gene encodes CDR1 LNHDA and CDR2 SQIVND (reference sequence). This CDR3 is 11 amino acids long. Trimming removed 3 bases from V and 8 bases from J, with 7 bases in between. CDR3 sequence (DNA): TGTGCCAGTAGTATTGGCTTCGAAGCTTTCTTT. It yields the protein CASSIGFEAFF.

This clone was seen a few times. The CDR3 DNA reads TGTGCCAGCTCACCGGGATTCCGGGGAGGGATGAACACTGAAGCTTTCTTT. Translation: CASSPGFRGGMNTEAFF. This sequence joins TRBV18 and TRBJ1-1; D gene uncertain. This CDR3 comprises 17 residues. V lost 3 bases and J 0 bases, leaving 17 bases between the germline ends. Germline loops: CDR1 KGHSH, CDR2 LQKENI.

Many counts were recorded for this clone. The chain is built from TRBV27 and TRBJ2-5; D tentatively reads TRBD1 or TRBD2 (5 bases each). Per the germline V gene, CDR1 is MNHEY and CDR2 is SMNVEV (reference sequence). V shed 2 bases and J shed 4 bases, with 11 bases lying between them. CDR3 length: 14 amino acids. The CDR3 is CASSLRGRGETQYF. The DNA of the CDR3 is TGTGCCAGCAGTTTAAGGGGACGGGGAGAGACCCAGTACTTC.

This clone was counted many times. This chain connects TRBV10-3 to TRBJ2-2, with D unclear. Germline V gene lookup returns CDR1 ENHRY and CDR2 SYGVKD. V was pared by 7 bases and J by 1 base, with 16 bases between. This CDR3 comprises 16 residues. The chain's CDR3 is CAITAVHNLNTGELFF. DNA for the CDR3: TGTGCCATCACCGCCGTACACAATTTGAACACCGGGGAGCTGTTTTTT.

At least ten counts were recorded for this clone. The gene calls are TRBV5-8 and TRBJ1-3; 7 bases line up with TRBD1. The V gene's germline CDR1 is SGHTS and CDR2 YDEGEE. The ends lost 4 bases at V and 2 bases at J; junction bases unmatched: 3. CDR3 length: 14 residues. In DNA, the CDR3 is TGTGCCAGCAGCCGACAGGGTACTGGAAACACCATATATTTT. This encodes CASSRQGTGNTIYF. The whole variable domain, filled in from reference TRBV5-8 and TRBJ1-3, reads EAGVTQSPTHLIKTRGQQATLRCSPISGHTSVYWYQQALGLGLQFLLWYDEGEERNRGNFPPRFSGRQFPNYSSELNVNALELEDSALYLCASSRQGTGNTIYFGEGSWLTVV.

Many counts were recorded for this clone. The chain couples TRBV7-2 to TRBJ2-5, with 7 bases that match TRBD2. The CDR3 spans 17 residues. J was trimmed by 1 base and V by 4 bases; bases with no gene match: 12. The germline CDR1 and CDR2 sequences are SGHTA and FQGNSA. DNA of the CDR3: TGTGCCAGCAGCTCGTTCCCGCGGGGAGGGCTCCAAGAGACCCAGTACTTC. It encodes CASSSFPRGGLQETQYF.

At least ten counts were recorded for this clone. The chain carries TRBV4-2 and TRBJ1-5, with 9 bases that match TRBD1. The CDR3 is 15 residues long. CDR1 is LGHNA and CDR2 is YNFKEQ in the germline V gene. With 3 bases clipped from V and 6 bases from J, the junction kept 6 bases outside the gene matches. The CDR3 region is CASSQGDREGQPQHF. The CDR3 DNA is TGTGCCAGCAGCCAGGGGGACAGGGAGGGTCAGCCCCAGCATTTT.

This clone was seen many times. The chain combines TRBV6-1 with TRBJ2-2; D is unresolved. Looked up from germline, CDR1 is MNHNS and CDR2 is SASEGT. The CDR3 extends over 14 amino acids. Trimming removed 8 bases at V and 6 bases at J, with 16 bases between. The DNA for the CDR3 is TGTGCCAGCGCTGGTCAAGGGATCGCCGGGGAGCTGTTTTTT. This translates into CASAGQGIAGELFF.

Many counts were recorded for this clone. CDR3 coding DNA: TGTGCCAGCAGCCCGACAGCTGGAAACACCATATATTTT. Translation gives CASSPTAGNTIYF. The chain carries TRBV3-1 and TRBJ1-3, with D perhaps matching TRBD1 (5 bases). Germline values: CDR1 LGHDT, CDR2 YNNKEL (reference sequence). Trimming shortened V by 4 bases and J by 2 bases, and 6 bases separated the two germline ends. The CDR3 extends over 13 amino acids.

Ten or more counts support this clone. The chain employs TRBV12-3 or TRBV12-4 and TRBJ1-3; 7 bases line up with TRBD1. The CDR3 is 16 residues long. V lost 3 bases to trimming and J lost 4 bases; unmatched junction nucleotides: 9. The chain's CDR3 is CASSFSGTEEGNTIYF. CDR3 bases: TGTGCCAGCAGTTTCTCCGGGACAGAGGAAGGAAACACCATATATTTT.

There are many counts of this clone. The chain employs TRBV7-3 and TRBJ2-1; D is possibly TRBD2 (5 bases). Trimming took off 5 bases at V and 0 bases at J, with 11 bases between the two ends. CDR3 length: 15 residues. CDR1 is SGHTA and CDR2 is FQGTGA in the germline V gene. The CDR3 DNA is TGTGCCAGCAGCCTAAACGCGGGCTCCTACAATGAGCAGTTCTTC. Its translation is CASSLNAGSYNEQFF.

This clone was counted ten times or more. V usage is TRBV27 and J usage is TRBJ1-2; TRBD1 agrees at 8 bases. The CDR3 runs 12 residues. The germline V gene has CDR1 MNHEY and CDR2 SMNVEV (reference sequence). V lost 8 bases, J lost 2 bases, and 1 base stayed unmatched. In DNA, the CDR3 is TGTGCCAGCGGACAGGGAAACTATGGCTACACCTTC. Amino acid sequence: CASGQGNYGYTF.

This clone was counted a few times. Given a much more abundant clone one base away, this may be a read error. This rearrangement joins TRBV29-1 to TRBJ2-3, with 8 bases identical to TRBD2. The V segment lost 6 bases and the J segment 4 bases; nucleotides outside the gene matches: 9. Germline values: CDR1 SQVTM, CDR2 ANQGSEA. The CDR3 length is 14 residues. CDR3 loop: CSVYQAGEADTQYF. DNA for the CDR3: TGCAGCGTATACCAAGCGGGAGAGGCAGATACGCAGTATTTT.

The gene calls are TRBV4-2 and TRBJ2-3, with 12 nucleotides matching TRBD2. Trimming removed 5 bases from V and 2 bases from J; junction bases left unmatched: 8. The CDR3 has 17 residues. CDR1 LGHNA and CDR2 YNFKEQ come from the germline V gene. CDR3 loop: CASSGRGLAGHTDTQYF. DNA of the CDR3: TGTGCCAGCAGCGGACGGGGACTAGCGGGCCACACAGATACGCAGTATTTT.